The sequence of this T cell receptor (beta chain) was determined in a study of human T cells and chemical hapten exposure. For the study at large: There were weekly diphenylcyclopropenone doses to the scalp for patients throughout the roughly 25-week study. Overall study results and limits: Expanded TCRs clustered into significantly more large CDR3 similarity groups than controls, the analysis revealed.

This clonotype has only a few counts. Its specificity is not known. Time point denoted: patch test 2, 6 weeks after DPC sensitization. Treatment in this sample: therapeutic diphenylcyclopropenone sensitization with weekly scalp DPC. The library gave individual cDNA molecules unique molecular identifiers. Original processing methods: There were a median of roughly 100,000 TCRs per sample, with a range from roughly 20,000 to 750,000. MiXCR was run by TCRdb on the RACE reads, yielding one entry per CDR3 protein. The V and J calls follow TCRdb's processing rather than the paper's. The data show roughly 140,000 distinct CDR3 sequences, with 10% to 15% seen just once and around 1.4% held by the top ten. The sequence derives from a woman aged 45-65 years with alopecia areata. Some clones in this sample may be carry-over from other donors' samples. The specimen comprised whole blood, sampled in connection with sensitization to the hapten diphenylcyclopropenone (DPC).

CDR3 sequence reads: CASSPGQSRATDTQYF. The CDR3 coding sequence is TGTGCCAGCAGCCCAGGACAGAGTCGGGCTACAGATACGCAGTATTTT. The chain employs TRBV11-3 and TRBJ2-3, with a tentative D call TRBD1 (6 bases). Trimming pared 5 bases from V and 3 bases from J, leaving 18 bases between. This CDR3 is built from 16 residues. The germline gives CDR1 SGHNT, CDR2 YENEEA.